The next 5 T cell receptor beta chains were all read from a single sample in a study of blood T cell repertoires in COVID-19. Repertoires were generated with immunoSEQ multiplex PCR, while TCRdb's copy carries only in-frame clones and drops some. The data show fewer than 250,000 clones, around 86% seen once. The specimen was peripheral blood. These receptors were collected from a man aged 55 to 69 with acute or convalescent COVID-19.

V is TRBV6-1 and J is TRBJ2-3, with 8 bases lining up with TRBD1. Germline V lookup: CDR1 MNHNS, CDR2 SASEGT. V lost 1 base to trimming and J lost 4 bases; unmatched junction nucleotides: 4. There are 15 residues in the CDR3. CDR3 loop: CASSEGQGAADTQYF. In DNA, the CDR3 is TGTGCCAGCAGTGAAGGCCAGGGGGCCGCAGATACGCAGTATTTT.

The chain has TRBV19 and TRBJ2-7, with 8 bases lining up with TRBD1. CDR3 length: 16 residues. Germline V lookup: CDR1 LNHDA, CDR2 SQIVND (reference sequence). V gave up 1 base and J gave up 6 bases; unmatched junction bases: 11. The CDR3 nucleotides read TGTGCCAGTAGTATAGTTGCGACAGGGGTGTTGGGCGAGCAGTACTTC. Protein product: CASSIVATGVLGEQYF.

The chain has TRBV7-9 and TRBJ1-6, with TRBD1 identical over 9 bases. The CDR3 loop spans 14 amino acids. Trimming removed 5 bases from V and 10 bases from J; junction bases left unmatched: 6. CDR1 and CDR2 from the germline V gene are SEHNR and FQNEAQ (reference sequence). CDR3 nucleotide sequence: TGTGCCAGCAGCGGGACAGGGAAAGGGTCACCCCTCCACTTT. This sequence encodes CASSGTGKGSPLHF.

In nucleotides, the CDR3 is TGTGCCAGCAGCTTCGGGACAACCCCTGGAAACACCATATATTTT. It translates to CASSFGTTPGNTIYF. The rearrangement uses TRBV11-1 and TRBJ1-3, with D possibly being TRBD1 (6 bases). Germline V lookup: CDR1 SGHAT, CDR2 FQDESV (reference sequence). Trimming stripped 3 bases from V and 2 bases from J, with 11 bases between. This CDR3 is built from 15 residues.

The chain combines TRBV7-9 with TRBJ1-2, with TRBD1 identical over 8 bases. The CDR3 sequence is 16 residues long. With V trimmed by 1 base and J by 8 bases, 12 bases remained unmatched. CDR1 and CDR2 (germline): SEHNR, FQNEAQ (reference sequence). In DNA, the CDR3 is TGTGCCAGCAGCTTAGGGGGACAGGCAGGTTCGTGGGGCTACACCTTC. As protein: CASSLGGQAGSWGYTF.